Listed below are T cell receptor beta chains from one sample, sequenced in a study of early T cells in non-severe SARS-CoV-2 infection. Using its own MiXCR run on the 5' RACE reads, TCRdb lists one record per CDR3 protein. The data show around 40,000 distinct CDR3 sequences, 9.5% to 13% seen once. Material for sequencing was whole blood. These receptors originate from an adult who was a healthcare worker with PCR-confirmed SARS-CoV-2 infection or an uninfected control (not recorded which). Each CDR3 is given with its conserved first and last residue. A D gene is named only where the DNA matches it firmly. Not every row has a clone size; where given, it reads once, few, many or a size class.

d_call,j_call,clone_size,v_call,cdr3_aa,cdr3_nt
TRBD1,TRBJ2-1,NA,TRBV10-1,CASTRRPGQAQFF,TGCGCCAGCACCCGACGCCCGGGACAGGCCCAGTTCTTC
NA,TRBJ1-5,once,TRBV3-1,CASSQGHHSNQPQHF,TGTGCCAGCAGCCAGGGACATCATAGCAATCAGCCCCAGCATTTT
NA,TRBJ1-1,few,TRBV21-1,CAIRQVENTEAFF,TGTGCCATTCGACAGGTTGAGAACACTGAAGCTTTCTTT
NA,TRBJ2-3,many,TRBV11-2,CASRKDTQYF,TGTGCCAGCAGAAAAGATACGCAGTATTTT
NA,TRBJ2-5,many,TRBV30,CAWGMGAQYF,TGTGCCTGGGGGATGGGGGCCCAGTACTTC
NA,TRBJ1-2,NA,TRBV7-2,CASSLGGAQGYTF,TGTGCCAGCAGCTTAGGGGGGGCGCAAGGCTACACCTTC
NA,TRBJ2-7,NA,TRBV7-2,CASSLERDGQYF,TGTGCCAGCAGCCTAGAAAGGGACGGGCAGTACTTC
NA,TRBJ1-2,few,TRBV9,CASSVIPRGSYGYTF,TGTGCCAGCAGCGTAATACCGCGGGGGAGCTATGGCTACACCTTC
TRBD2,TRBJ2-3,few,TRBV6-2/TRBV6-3,CASSYSPSGGSSTDTQYF,TGTGCCAGCAGTTACTCACCTAGCGGGGGCTCTAGCACAGATACGCAGTATTTT
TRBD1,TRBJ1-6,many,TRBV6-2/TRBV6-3,CASSYPTGTSPLHF,TGTGCCAGCAGTTACCCGACAGGGACTTCACCCCTCCACTTT
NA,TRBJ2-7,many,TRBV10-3,CASGREMRLSYEQYF,TGTGCCAGCGGACGGGAAATGAGACTTTCCTACGAGCAGTACTTC
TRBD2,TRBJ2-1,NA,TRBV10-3,CAISEKCGGWNNEQFF,TGTGCCATCAGTGAGAAGTGCGGGGGTTGGAATAATGAGCAGTTCTTC
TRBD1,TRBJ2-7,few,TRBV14,CASSQPGQYYEQYF,TGTGCCAGCAGCCAACCGGGACAGTACTACGAGCAGTACTTC
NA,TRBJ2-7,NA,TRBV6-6,CASSPGKFEQYF,TGTGCCAGCAGTCCGGGGAAATTTGAGCAGTACTTC
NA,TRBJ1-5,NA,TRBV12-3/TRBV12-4,CASTTGYQPQHF,TGTGCCAGCACCACAGGATATCAGCCCCAGCATTTT